These 17 T cell receptor beta chains were sequenced from one sample in a study of T cells in Graves' hyperthyroidism and ophthalmopathy. There were TCR beta CDR3 regions amplified from RNA transcripts. HTBI primers were the set used in a first-round RT-PCR of the TCR CDR3. MiXCR, applied by TCRdb to the multiplex PCR reads, yields one record per CDR3 protein. The sample yields under 400,000 distinct CDR3 sequences, roughly 15% seen once. Sequencing was performed on blood. The receptors stem from a man aged 25-40 years with Graves' hyperthyroidism.

The chain has TRBV6-1 and TRBJ2-7; 7 bases are a match to TRBD2. Germline trimming cut 3 bases from V and 2 bases from J; bases unmatched to any gene: 7. The germline CDR1 and CDR2 sequences are MNHNS and SASEGT. The CDR3 is made up of 15 amino acids. The CDR3 here is CASSDPASGTYEQYF. The CDR3 region has the DNA TGTGCCAGCAGTGATCCTGCTAGCGGAACCTACGAGCAGTACTTC.

The sample holds many counts of this clonotype. This sequence joins TRBV30 and TRBJ2-1; D gene uncertain. Germline CDR1 reads GTSNPN; CDR2 reads SVGIG (reference sequence). The CDR3 loop spans 14 amino acids. V dropped 0 bases and J dropped 0 bases, with 6 bases sitting between them. CDR3 loop: CAWSVGISYNEQFF. Here the CDR3 DNA reads TGTGCCTGGAGTGTTGGGATCTCCTACAATGAGCAGTTCTTC.

This clonotype has a count of ten or more. The chain carries TRBV27 and TRBJ2-7; the match to TRBD2 covers 8 bases. The CDR3 has 12 residues. J gave up 6 bases and V 3 bases, and 1 base lay outside the gene matches. CDR1 MNHEY and CDR2 SMNVEV come from the germline V gene (reference sequence). The DNA for the CDR3 is TGTGCCAGCAGTTTCGGGGGGGGCGAGCAGTACTTC. Its protein is CASSFGGGEQYF.

This clonotype was observed many times. J is TRBJ2-4 and V is TRBV5-1; TRBD1 agrees at 9 bases. The CDR3 is 14 residues long. Germline loops: CDR1 SGHRS, CDR2 YFSETQ. V lost 4 bases, J lost 8 bases, and 7 bases stayed unmatched. The CDR3 DNA is TGCGCCAGCAGCACCGGACAGGGGCTTGACATTCAGTACTTC. This sequence encodes CASSTGQGLDIQYF.

The chain has TRBV6-5 and TRBJ1-2, with a tentative D call TRBD1 (5 bases). Trimming pared 2 bases from V and 3 bases from J, leaving 10 bases between. This CDR3 comprises 14 residues. Germline lookup yields CDR1 MNHEY and CDR2 SVGAGI. The CDR3 loop is CASSYDGAYYGYTF. The CDR3 coding sequence is TGTGCCAGCAGTTACGATGGGGCGTACTATGGCTACACCTTC.

The J gene is TRBJ1-1, the V gene TRBV12-5; the D is unclear. Germline CDR1 and CDR2: LGHNT and FRNRAP. The germline V and J ends were trimmed by 7 bases and 0 bases, with 3 bases remaining between them. The length of the CDR3 is 11 residues. CDR3 in DNA: TGTGCTAGTGCCTTGAACACTGAAGCTTTCTTT. Translated: CASALNTEAFF.

This clonotype was detected a few times. The rearrangement links TRBV10-3 to TRBJ2-7; 7 bases agree with TRBD1. This CDR3 comprises 13 residues. Unmatched junction bases numbered 2, after V lost 6 bases and J lost 0 bases. The germline V gene encodes CDR1 ENHRY and CDR2 SYGVKD. The CDR3 nucleotides read TGTGCCATCAGGACAGGGAGCTCCTACGAGCAGTACTTC. Translated: CAIRTGSSYEQYF.

V usage is TRBV15 and J usage is TRBJ1-1; TRBD1 might be the D (5 bases). CDR3 size: 17 residues. Germline CDR1 is LNHNV and CDR2 is YYDKDF (reference sequence). Deletions cut 0 bases from V and 5 bases from J, with 19 bases between. The CDR3 nucleotides read TGTGCCACCAGCAGAGATAGGAAGGTGTGGGGGTGGACTGAAGCTTTCTTT. It yields the protein CATSRDRKVWGWTEAFF.

This clonotype was picked up a small number of times. The V gene is TRBV29-1, the J gene TRBJ1-2, with D maybe TRBD1 (6 bases). CDR1 SQVTM and CDR2 ANQGSEA come from the germline V gene. This CDR3 region has 12 residues. Trimming stripped 7 bases from V and 4 bases from J, with 13 bases between. CDR3: CSGRSGAYGYTF. CDR3 in DNA: TGCAGCGGGAGGTCAGGGGCCTATGGCTACACCTTC.

This chain connects TRBV24-1 to TRBJ2-2; D possibly uses TRBD1 or TRBD2 (6 bases each). The CDR3 runs to 18 residues. CDR1 and CDR2 (germline): KGHDR, SFDVKD. V dropped 2 bases and J dropped 2 bases, with 17 bases sitting between them. The CDR3 nucleotides are TGTGCCACCAGTGATTCCCGTGTAGGCGGGACAAACACCGGGGAGCTGTTTTTT. Its translation: CATSDSRVGGTNTGELFF.

This chain uses TRBV28 with TRBJ2-2; TRBD1 agrees at 9 bases. The CDR3 extends over 15 amino acids. V gave up 3 bases and J gave up 7 bases; unmatched junction bases: 6. Germline V CDR1 and CDR2: MDHEN, SYDVKM. This chain's CDR3 is CASSFKGQGFGELFF. The CDR3 nucleotides read TGTGCCAGCAGTTTTAAGGGACAGGGTTTCGGGGAGCTGTTTTTT.

The V call is TRBV14, the J call TRBJ2-7; no definite D call. This CDR3 has 15 residues. Looked up from germline, CDR1 is SGHDN and CDR2 is FVKESK. Trimming removed 5 bases from V and 6 bases from J, with 20 bases in between. This chain's CDR3 is CASSSYLDPSSEQYF. CDR3 in DNA: TGTGCCAGCAGCTCATACTTGGACCCCTCCAGCGAGCAGTACTTC.

The sample holds many counts of this clonotype. The V gene is TRBV7-2, the J gene TRBJ1-5, with TRBD1 matching over 11 bases. After removal of 4 bases from V and 6 bases from J, the junction contained 5 bases not matched to a gene. Germline V gene lookup returns CDR1 SGHTA and CDR2 FQGNSA. This CDR3 is 15 amino acids long. The CDR3 nucleotides read TGTGCCAGCAGCTCAAGGACAGGGGGCTTTCAGCCCCAGCATTTT. Protein: CASSSRTGGFQPQHF.

The chain links TRBV12-3 or TRBV12-4 to TRBJ2-7, with 7 bases lining up with TRBD1. Unmatched junction bases numbered 3, after V lost 5 bases and J lost 2 bases. The CDR3 is 13 amino acids. CDR3 coding DNA: TGTGCCAGCAGTGAACAGGGGACCTACGAGCAGTACTTC. It specifies CASSEQGTYEQYF.

This clonotype was detected ten times or more. The rearrangement uses TRBV11-1 and TRBJ2-1; D gene unclear. Per germline, CDR1 SGHAT and CDR2 FQDESV (reference sequence). This CDR3 contains 14 residues. V gave up 1 base and J gave up 3 bases, with 7 bases separating them. For the CDR3, the DNA is TGTGCCAGCAGCTTAGGTACAGACTACAATGAGCAGTTCTTC. Amino acid sequence: CASSLGTDYNEQFF.

There are many counts of this clonotype. The chain employs TRBV6-1 and TRBJ1-1; D is uncertain. V was trimmed by 8 bases and J by 3 bases, leaving 16 bases between them. CDR1 is MNHNS, CDR2 SASEGT, per germline. The CDR3 spans 14 residues. CDR3 in DNA: TGTGCCAGCCTCGGTGGGTACGGTTACACTGAAGCTTTCTTT. Its protein is CASLGGYGYTEAFF.

This clonotype has ten or more counts. This sequence joins TRBV20-1 and TRBJ2-7, with 11 bases matching TRBD2. The CDR3 length is 15 residues. The junction had 6 bases not matched to a gene; V was cut back by 0 bases and J by 5 bases. CDR1 and CDR2 from the germline V gene are DFQATT and SNEGSKA (reference sequence). The CDR3 reads CSARDSGRADDEQYF. The CDR3 DNA reads TGCAGTGCTAGAGATAGCGGGAGGGCCGACGACGAGCAGTACTTC.